A selection of T cell receptor beta chains follows, all from one sample in a study of blood T cell repertoires in COVID-19. Sequencing used immunoSEQ multiplex PCR; TCRdb keeps in-frame clones, though not all of them. The profile shows 140,000 or so clones, just under 90% of them singletons. The sample comprised peripheral blood. The receptors were sampled from a woman in her 50s with active or convalescent COVID-19. Each CDR3 is given with its conserved first and last residue. The order of the fields is D gene, J gene, CDR3 length, V gene, clone size, CDR3 protein, CDR3 DNA. D genes are given only for firm matches. The size entry is marked missing in some rows and otherwise reads once, few, many or a size class.

TRBD1 TRBJ1-5 16 TRBV28 - CASSHRGLHSNQPQHF TGTGCCAGCAGTCACAGGGGGCTTCATAGCAATCAGCCCCAGCATTTT
TRBD2 TRBJ2-5 16 TRBV19 - CASSISSGRGKETQYF TGTGCCAGTAGTATCTCTAGCGGTCGGGGCAAAGAGACCCAGTACTTC
TRBD1 TRBJ1-1 13 TRBV10-3 - CAIKAGGNTEAFF TGTGCCATCAAGGCAGGGGGGAACACTGAAGCTTTCTTT
- TRBJ1-2 15 TRBV7-6 few CASSLGTDTNYGYTF TGTGCCAGCAGCTTAGGGACAGACACTAACTATGGCTACACCTTC
- TRBJ1-5 14 TRBV30 - CAWNRGYSNQPQHF TGTGCCTGGAACCGGGGGTATAGCAATCAGCCCCAGCATTTT
- TRBJ1-5 14 TRBV6-5 - CASSYSQGREPQHF TGTGCCAGCAGTTACTCCCAGGGGCGTGAGCCCCAGCATTTT
- TRBJ2-6 16 TRBV14 - CASRKQGTGGANVLTF TGTGCCAGCAGGAAACAGGGCACGGGCGGGGCCAACGTCCTGACTTTC
- TRBJ2-7 13 TRBV5-1 - CASSLGLNYEQYF TGCGCCAGCAGCCTGGGACTGAATTACGAGCAGTACTTC
TRBD2 TRBJ2-1 19 TRBV11-3 - CASSLDPWLAGESDNEQFF TGTGCCAGCAGCTTAGATCCCTGGCTAGCGGGAGAGTCTGACAATGAGCAGTTCTTC
- TRBJ2-1 14 TRBV5-1 - CASSPTEVGGEQFF TGCGCCAGCAGCCCCACCGAGGTGGGTGGTGAGCAGTTCTTC
TRBD1 TRBJ1-2 14 TRBV6-5 - CASSYTSTGTGYTF TGTGCCAGCAGTTACACTTCGACAGGGACAGGCTACACCTTC
- TRBJ2-7 15 TRBV6-2/TRBV6-3 - CASSSWTSPTYEQYF TGTGCCAGCAGTTCGTGGACATCGCCGACCTACGAGCAGTACTTC
- TRBJ1-5 15 TRBV6-4 - CASRQDSYSNQPQHF TGTGCCAGTCGACAGGACAGCTATAGCAATCAGCCCCAGCATTTT
- TRBJ2-3 21 TRBV4-2 - CASSRGRASGTQSTSTDTQYF TGTGCCAGCAGCCGGGGAAGGGCGTCCGGGACACAATCTACTAGCACAGATACGCAGTATTTT
- TRBJ1-5 15 TRBV5-1 few CASSPGGPDNQPQHF TGCGCCAGCAGCCCTGGCGGGCCTGATAATCAGCCCCAGCATTTT
- TRBJ1-2 13 TRBV5-1 once CASRVGSPDGYTF TGCGCCAGCAGGGTAGGGAGCCCCGACGGCTACACCTTC
TRBD1 TRBJ1-4 15 TRBV2 - CASRENRGRGEKLFF TGTGCCAGCAGAGAGAACAGGGGTCGGGGTGAAAAACTGTTTTTT
- TRBJ1-6 13 TRBV27 - CASSLTFRSPLHF TGTGCCAGCAGTTTAACTTTTCGTTCACCCCTCCACTTT
TRBD2 TRBJ2-1 11 TRBV20-1 - CSATPGLVPFF TGCAGTGCTACTCCGGGACTAGTTCCCTTCTTC
- TRBJ2-4 14 TRBV7-2 once CASSTPRGGNIQYF TGTGCCAGCAGCACGCCCCGTGGGGGGAACATTCAGTACTTC
TRBD1 TRBJ2-7 15 TRBV5-1 - CASSFHSGGSYEQYF TGCGCCAGCAGCTTTCATTCAGGGGGCTCCTACGAGCAGTACTTC
- TRBJ1-2 14 TRBV24-1 - CATSWSEQSYGYTF TGTGCCACCAGTTGGTCAGAACAATCCTATGGCTACACCTTC
- TRBJ2-3 16 TRBV7-9 - CASSLYSGSRRDTQYF TGTGCCAGCAGCTTATATTCAGGGTCCAGGAGAGATACGCAGTATTTT